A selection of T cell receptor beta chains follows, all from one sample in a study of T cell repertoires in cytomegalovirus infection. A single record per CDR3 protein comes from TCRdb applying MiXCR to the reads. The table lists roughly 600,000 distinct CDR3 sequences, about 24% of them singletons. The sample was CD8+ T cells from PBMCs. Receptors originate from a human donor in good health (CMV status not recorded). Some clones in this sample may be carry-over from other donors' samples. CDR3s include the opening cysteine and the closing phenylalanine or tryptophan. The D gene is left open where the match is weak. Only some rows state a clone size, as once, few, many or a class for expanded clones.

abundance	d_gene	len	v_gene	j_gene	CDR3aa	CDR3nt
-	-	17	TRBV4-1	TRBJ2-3	CASSQDPQGGGTDTQYF	TGCGCCAGCAGCCAAGACCCCCAGGGGGGCGGTACAGATACGCAGTATTTT
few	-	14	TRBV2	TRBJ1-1	CASSGRRMNTEAFF	TGTGCCAGCTCAGGGCGTCGGATGAACACTGAAGCTTTCTTT
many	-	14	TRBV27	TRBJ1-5	CASSLSGSNQPQHF	TGTGCCAGCAGTTTATCGGGTAGCAATCAGCCCCAGCATTTT
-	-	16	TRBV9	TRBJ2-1	CASSVLGQGGGDEQFF	TGTGCCAGCAGCGTCCTGGGGCAGGGTGGTGGTGATGAGCAGTTCTTC
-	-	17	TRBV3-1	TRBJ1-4	CASSHSRRGGPNEKLFF	TGTGCCAGCAGCCACTCCCGTCGGGGCGGACCTAATGAAAAACTGTTTTTT
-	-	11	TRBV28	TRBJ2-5	CASSWEGVQYF	TGTGCCAGCAGTTGGGAGGGGGTCCAGTACTTC
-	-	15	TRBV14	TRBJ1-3	CASSQDRHAGNTIYF	TGTGCCAGCAGCCAAGACCGGCACGCTGGAAACACCATATATTTT
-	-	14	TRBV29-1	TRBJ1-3	CSVRPGQAGNTIYF	TGCAGCGTAAGACCGGGACAAGCTGGAAACACCATATATTTT
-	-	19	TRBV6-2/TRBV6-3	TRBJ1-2	CASSSTTTGYDGVGYGYTF	TGTGCCAGCAGCTCTACGACTACAGGTTATGATGGGGTTGGCTATGGCTACACCTTC
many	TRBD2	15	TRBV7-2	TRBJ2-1	CASSLSLAGAVEQFF	TGTGCCAGCAGCTTAAGCCTAGCGGGGGCGGTTGAGCAGTTCTTC
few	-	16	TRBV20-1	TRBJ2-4	CSARSAAVLAKNIQYF	TGCAGTGCTAGATCTGCAGCGGTATTAGCCAAAAACATTCAGTACTTC
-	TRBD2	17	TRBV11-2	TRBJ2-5	CASSAETSGVLRETQYF	TGTGCCAGCAGCGCTGAGACTAGCGGGGTTCTAAGGGAGACCCAGTACTTC
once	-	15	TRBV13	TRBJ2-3	CASSWGLDGTDTQYF	TGTGCCAGCAGCTGGGGACTGGACGGCACAGATACGCAGTATTTT
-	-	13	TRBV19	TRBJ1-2	CASTGTPLNGYTF	TGTGCCAGTACCGGGACTCCGCTGAATGGCTACACCTTC
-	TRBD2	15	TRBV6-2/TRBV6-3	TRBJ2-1	CASRFGSGRDNEQFF	TGTGCCAGCAGATTCGGCTCTGGGAGGGACAATGAGCAGTTCTTC
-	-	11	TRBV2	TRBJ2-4	CASNTKNIQYF	TGTGCCAGCAACACCAAAAACATTCAGTACTTC
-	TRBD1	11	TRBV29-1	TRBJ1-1	CSVPTGAEAFF	TGCAGCGTTCCGACAGGGGCTGAAGCTTTCTTT
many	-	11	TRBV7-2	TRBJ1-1	CASSSVPEAFF	TGTGCCAGCAGCTCTGTCCCTGAAGCTTTCTTT
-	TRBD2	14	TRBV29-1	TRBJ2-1	CSCKAGGAANEQFF	TGCAGCTGTAAAGCGGGGGGGGCAGCAAATGAGCAGTTCTTC
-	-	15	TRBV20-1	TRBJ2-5	CSARKGTDDYGTQYF	TGCAGTGCTAGAAAGGGGACGGACGACTACGGGACCCAGTACTTC
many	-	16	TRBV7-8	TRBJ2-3	CASSLAAGFGTDTQYF	TGTGCCAGCAGCTTAGCCGCAGGTTTCGGCACAGATACGCAGTATTTT
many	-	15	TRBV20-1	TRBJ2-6	CSARDLNFGANVLTF	TGCAGTGCTAGAGATTTGAATTTTGGGGCCAACGTCCTGACTTTC
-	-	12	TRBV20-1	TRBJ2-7	CSANSQGYEQYF	TGCAGTGCCAACTCGCAGGGATACGAGCAGTACTTC
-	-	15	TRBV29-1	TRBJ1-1	CSVEDPSGWHTEAFF	TGCAGCGTTGAAGATCCCAGTGGGTGGCACACTGAAGCTTTCTTT
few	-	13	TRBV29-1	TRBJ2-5	CSVWGQGALTQYF	TGCAGCGTGTGGGGACAAGGGGCATTGACCCAGTACTTC
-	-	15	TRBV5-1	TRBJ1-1	CASSSATRYYTEAFF	TGCGCCAGCAGCTCAGCGACACGGTACTACACTGAAGCTTTCTTT
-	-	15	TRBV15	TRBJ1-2	CATSLGTGSAYGYTF	TGTGCCACCAGCCTCGGAACAGGGTCGGCCTATGGCTACACCTTC
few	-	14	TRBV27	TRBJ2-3	CASTPGGFADTQYF	TGTGCCAGCACCCCCGGGGGTTTTGCGGATACGCAGTATTTT